The rows below give T cell receptor beta chains drawn from one sample of a study of vaccination and CD4 T cells after COVID-19. Each CDR3 protein gets one entry after TCRdb re-called the PCR reads with MiXCR. In the table there are 23,000 or so distinct CDR3 sequences, about 29% of which are singletons. Which antigens these TCRs recognize remains unknown. The material sequenced was CD4+ T cells from blood, cultured in vitro, taken about 7 months after SARS-CoV-2 vaccination. Receptor source: a human donor who had recovered from COVID-19. The CDR3 runs from the conserved cysteine through the conserved F or W. Fields, in order: J gene, V gene, clone size, CDR3 protein. For some rows the clone size is stated as once, few or many, or as a class when expanded; others skip it.

>TRBJ2-2|TRBV6-1|.
CASFSYLAPGELFF
>TRBJ2-5|TRBV7-6|medium-sized
CASSLRLAGETQYF
>TRBJ2-7|TRBV28|.
CASSLWGAGGTPYEQYF
>TRBJ2-3|TRBV4-2|few
CASSQTSGGTDTQYF
>TRBJ2-7|TRBV18|.
CASSKGAAAAEQYF
>TRBJ2-7|TRBV7-2|.
CASSVRISSEQYF
>TRBJ2-3|TRBV6-1|.
CASSVLAPSTDTQYF
>TRBJ2-7|TRBV6-1|.
CASSEYPQREGREQYF
>TRBJ2-5|TRBV27|few
CASQTGAGYQETQYF
>TRBJ2-5|TRBV7-8|.
CASSVHRAQETQYF
>TRBJ2-1|TRBV6-4|few
CASSEAGGPSEQFF
>TRBJ2-1|TRBV6-4|once
CASSDSIEGGGEQFF
>TRBJ2-7|TRBV27|.
CASSSSGTGVYEQYF
>TRBJ2-3|TRBV10-3|.
CAIGQGVGDTQYF
>TRBJ2-3|TRBV28|.
CASSLFGLAGRTDTQYF
>TRBJ1-5|TRBV20-1|many
CSAQISGTEAGTQHF
>TRBJ2-7|TRBV10-2|few
CASTDGTSGEQYF
>TRBJ2-7|TRBV7-9|.
CASSVYYEQYF
>TRBJ2-7|TRBV10-3|.
CAISEIRDSYEQYF
>TRBJ2-5|TRBV28|few
CASRGHLNQETQYF
>TRBJ2-7|TRBV20-1|.
CSAKVGLAGSYEQYF
>TRBJ2-5|TRBV19|.
CASSIGPGVGETQYF
>TRBJ1-5|TRBV15|.
CATSRPPQESNQPQHF
>TRBJ2-3|TRBV20-1|.
CSAREDGEYLVDTQYF
>TRBJ2-1|TRBV7-8|few
CASSLGQHNEQFF
>TRBJ2-5|TRBV20-1|few
CSAIQGGGETQYF
>TRBJ2-7|TRBV15|.
CATSPPEGQISYEQYF
>TRBJ1-6|TRBV27|.
CASNSIRQGYNSPLHF
>TRBJ2-7|TRBV21-1|.
CASSGKQSSYEQYF
>TRBJ2-5|TRBV6-5|few
CASSSDGHSQETQYF
>TRBJ1-5|TRBV20-1|few
CSAREGGLSNQPQHF
>TRBJ2-3|TRBV6-5|.
CASSYPPDTQYF
>TRBJ2-1|TRBV7-9|few
CASNIGTSSNEQFF
>TRBJ1-2|TRBV7-9|.
CASSSTTDSRGYTF
>TRBJ1-5|TRBV18|.
CASSQHVNPNQPQHF
>TRBJ2-3|TRBV20-1|.
CSARDPGTSTDTQYF
>TRBJ2-7|TRBV27|few
CASRVQGTYEQYF
>TRBJ1-5|TRBV2|few
CASGTGYNQPQHF
>TRBJ2-7|TRBV6-5|few
CASSYDTKGYEQYF
>TRBJ2-3|TRBV5-4|once
CASSPRIGGSTDTQYF
>TRBJ2-7|TRBV2|.
CASSEIAESYEQYF
>TRBJ2-2|TRBV25-1|.
CASSEQGLHTGELFF
>TRBJ2-2|TRBV20-1|few
CSASENTGELFF
>TRBJ1-2|TRBV7-9|few
CASSKGAGIYGYTF
>TRBJ1-2|TRBV6-4|.
CASSALNDLKGGGYTF
>TRBJ1-5|TRBV6-2/TRBV6-3|.
CASGAVNQPQHF
>TRBJ1-1|TRBV2|.
CASSEEGSTEAFF
>TRBJ2-3|TRBV20-1|few
CSAWGQPSTDTQYF
>TRBJ2-7|TRBV6-1|.
CASSQGRDGRQQYF